This is a list of T cell receptor beta chains from one sample in a study of blood T cell repertoires in COVID-19. Assay used: immunoSEQ multiplex PCR; TCRdb lists only in-frame clones, some missing. The table has 270,000 or so clones, roughly nine tenths seen once. The sequenced sample was peripheral blood. Every receptor here comes from a woman under 40 with COVID-19, enrolled during active disease. The CDR3 runs from the conserved cysteine through the conserved F or W. The order of the fields is V gene, J gene, D gene, clone size, CDR3 DNA, CDR3 protein. D genes are given only for firm matches. Not every row has a clone size; where given, it reads once, few, many or a size class.

TRBV2	TRBJ1-6	-	-	TGTGCCAGCAGCTATGACAGCTCCTATAATTCACCCCTCCACTTT	CASSYDSSYNSPLHF
TRBV15	TRBJ1-3	TRBD1	-	TGTGCCACCAGCAGAGAGAGGGGGACAGGGGCCGGAAACACCATATATTTT	CATSRERGTGAGNTIYF
TRBV23-1	TRBJ1-1	-	-	TGCGCCAGCAGTCAAGTTGGGGGGTCGGGCCTGAACACTGAAGCTTTCTTT	CASSQVGGSGLNTEAFF
TRBV6-2/TRBV6-3	TRBJ1-1	-	-	TGTGCCAGCAGCCTCACACAGGTGAACACTGAAGCTTTCTTT	CASSLTQVNTEAFF
TRBV15	TRBJ1-2	-	-	TGTGCCACCAGCTCGAGTGGAGTATCAGGGGCTGGCTACACCTTC	CATSSSGVSGAGYTF
TRBV6-5	TRBJ2-1	TRBD1	-	TGTGCCAGCAGTTACTCGGGGACAGGGGTTTACAATGAGCAGTTCTTC	CASSYSGTGVYNEQFF
TRBV6-5	TRBJ2-3	-	-	TGTGCCAGCCTCCCCGGAGTGCTGAGCACAGATACGCAGTATTTT	CASLPGVLSTDTQYF
TRBV21-1	TRBJ2-2	-	-	TGTGCCAGCAGCAAAGGGGAACCCACAGGGGGCGAGAACACCGGGGAGCTGTTTTTT	CASSKGEPTGGENTGELFF
TRBV7-2	TRBJ2-3	TRBD1	-	TGTGCCAGCAGCTCGACAGGGGGTCCGCAGTATTTT	CASSSTGGPQYF
TRBV6-5	TRBJ2-5	-	-	TGTGCCAGCAGCCAAATCGGCCAGGGAGAGACCCAGTACTTC	CASSQIGQGETQYF
TRBV5-5	TRBJ1-1	-	-	TGTGCCAGCAGCAGGGCGGGAGGCCGGGACACTGAAGCTTTCTTT	CASSRAGGRDTEAFF
TRBV19	TRBJ1-1	-	-	TGTGCCAGTAGTCCCGGACACTTGAACACTGAAGCTTTCTTT	CASSPGHLNTEAFF
TRBV7-9	TRBJ2-1	TRBD2	once	TGTGCCAGCCGGGCTAGCGGAAACCCTAACAATGAGCAGTTCTTC	CASRASGNPNNEQFF
TRBV28	TRBJ1-2	TRBD1	-	TGTGCCAGCAGTCGGATGACAGGGAACTATGGCTACACCTTC	CASSRMTGNYGYTF
TRBV29-1	TRBJ1-2	-	-	TGCAGCGTCCCCTCAGGGGCAGCCCCTCTTAACTATGGCTACACCTTC	CSVPSGAAPLNYGYTF
TRBV7-8	TRBJ1-4	TRBD1	-	TGTGCCAGCAGCTCGGACAGGGCCCAGAATGAAAAACTGTTTTTT	CASSSDRAQNEKLFF
TRBV3-1/TRBV3-2	TRBJ2-3	TRBD2	-	TGTGCCAGCAGCCAAGGACTCGTACTAGCGGCTAGCACAGATACGCAGTATTTT	CASSQGLVLAASTDTQYF
TRBV24-1	TRBJ1-5	-	-	TGTGCCACCAGTCGAGGAGGCAATCAGCCCCAGCATTTT	CATSRGGNQPQHF
TRBV11-2	TRBJ2-2	TRBD1	-	TGTGCCAGCAGCTTAGACCCCGACAGGGTGAACACCGGGGAGCTGTTTTTT	CASSLDPDRVNTGELFF
TRBV6-5	TRBJ2-7	TRBD2	-	TGTGCCAGCAGTTATTCGGCGGGGGGGGTTTACGAGCAGTACTTC	CASSYSAGGVYEQYF
TRBV5-1	TRBJ2-3	-	-	TGCGCCAGCAGCCCGGGATCTACTAGCACAGATACGCAGTATTTT	CASSPGSTSTDTQYF
TRBV27	TRBJ1-2	-	-	TGTGCCAGCAGTTTGGTCATGGGCAATGGCTACACCTTC	CASSLVMGNGYTF
TRBV19	TRBJ2-1	TRBD2	-	TGTGCCAGTAGTAATTTCGGGACTAGGTCTATCAATGAGCAGTTCTTC	CASSNFGTRSINEQFF
TRBV5-4	TRBJ1-6	-	once	TGTGCCAGCAGCTTGTCCCTTAATTCACCCCTCCACTTT	CASSLSLNSPLHF
TRBV4-1	TRBJ1-2	-	-	TGCGCCAGCAGCCAAGGAGAAGTTAGTCTTGTGGATGGCTACACCTTC	CASSQGEVSLVDGYTF
TRBV7-9	TRBJ2-7	-	-	TGTGCCAGCAGCGTACCGGGACTGGGGAACGAGCAGTACTTC	CASSVPGLGNEQYF
TRBV5-6	TRBJ2-3	-	-	TGTGCCAGCAGTTTGGTACAGGAAGGAGCAGATACGCAGTATTTT	CASSLVQEGADTQYF
TRBV24-1	TRBJ2-2	-	-	TGTGCCACCAGTGATGCCAGGAAATTCACCGGGGAGCTGTTTTTT	CATSDARKFTGELFF
TRBV20-1	TRBJ1-4	-	-	TGCAGTGCTAGAGACAGGCAGAAACTGTTTTTT	CSARDRQKLFF
TRBV4-1	TRBJ1-4	-	-	TGCGCCAGCAGCCAATCAAAGGGGACACTAAATGAAAAACTGTTTTTT	CASSQSKGTLNEKLFF
TRBV3-1/TRBV3-2	TRBJ1-5	-	-	TGTGCCAGCAGTTTCGTTTCTCAGCCCCAGCATTTT	CASSFVSQPQHF
TRBV4-1	TRBJ1-2	TRBD1	-	TGCGCCAGCAGCCAAGAGAGCAGGGGGGATGGCTACACCTTC	CASSQESRGDGYTF
TRBV6-6	TRBJ2-7	-	-	TGTGCCAGCAGTTACTCTGCAGGGCCCTCCTACGAGCAGTACTTC	CASSYSAGPSYEQYF
TRBV6-5	TRBJ1-2	TRBD1	-	TGTGCCAGCAGGACCCTGACAGGGGGCTATGGCTACACCTTC	CASRTLTGGYGYTF
TRBV3-1/TRBV3-2	TRBJ2-7	-	-	TGTGCCAGCAGCCAAGGACAGGCCTACGAGCAGTACTTC	CASSQGQAYEQYF
TRBV6-5	TRBJ1-3	-	few	TGTGCCAGCGGAAAAAGGACAGCATGGAACACCATATATTTT	CASGKRTAWNTIYF
TRBV7-2	TRBJ1-2	-	-	TGTGCCAGCAGCTTAGCCCCCACTAACTATGGCTACACCTTC	CASSLAPTNYGYTF
TRBV5-5	TRBJ1-5	-	-	TGTGCCAGCAGCTTGTGGGAGGCGACCCCTGCGGATCAGCCCCAGCATTTT	CASSLWEATPADQPQHF
TRBV2	TRBJ1-4	TRBD1	-	TGTGCCACCTTAGAGGGCAGGGGGCAGGAAAAACTGTTTTTT	CATLEGRGQEKLFF
TRBV28	TRBJ2-2	TRBD2	-	TGTGCCAGCAGTTTCTGGGAGGGAAGGACCGGGGAGCTGTTTTTT	CASSFWEGRTGELFF
TRBV6-5	TRBJ2-7	TRBD1	-	TGTGCCAGCACGGGTCTCGCAGGGGGCTCCGGCGAGCAGTACTTC	CASTGLAGGSGEQYF
TRBV19	TRBJ1-4	-	-	TGTGCCAGTAGTATAAGGGGTAATGAAAAACTGTTTTTT	CASSIRGNEKLFF
TRBV18	TRBJ1-2	-	once	TGTGCCAGCTCCCCACGGGGGGGGCCTTATGGCTACACCTTC	CASSPRGGPYGYTF
TRBV11-1	TRBJ1-1	TRBD1	-	TGTGCCAGCAGCTTTACCAGGGGGGCTGAAGCTTTCTTT	CASSFTRGAEAFF
TRBV28	TRBJ2-2	TRBD1	once	TGTGCCAGCAGCCTTAGAACAGGGGGCAGAGACACCGGGGAGCTGTTTTTT	CASSLRTGGRDTGELFF
TRBV5-1	TRBJ1-1	-	-	TGCGCCAGCAGCTTGGCGGGGAACACTGAAGCTTTCTTT	CASSLAGNTEAFF
TRBV7-6	TRBJ2-2	TRBD2	-	TGTGCCAGCAGCCCGATTCGCGGGGGGCGTACGGACACCGGGGAGCTGTTTTTT	CASSPIRGGRTDTGELFF
TRBV5-1	TRBJ2-3	-	few	TGCGCCAGCAGCTTGGACGCCCTGACAGGACCCACAGATACGCAGTATTTT	CASSLDALTGPTDTQYF
TRBV30	TRBJ1-3	-	few	TGTGCCTGGAGGGGGGCAGGCTCTGGAAACACCATATATTTT	CAWRGAGSGNTIYF
TRBV21-1	TRBJ2-7	-	-	TGTGCCACCAGCTTGGGGGCGATCTACGAGCAGTACTTC	CATSLGAIYEQYF
TRBV5-3	TRBJ1-4	-	once	TGTGCCAGAAGCTTGCCCCCCCTTCAACGGGGGAATGAAAAACTGTTTTTT	CARSLPPLQRGNEKLFF
TRBV3-1/TRBV3-2	TRBJ2-2	-	-	TGTGCCAGCAGCCGCCGAGGTCAGGGGGGCGGGGAGCTGTTTTTT	CASSRRGQGGGELFF
TRBV7-2	TRBJ1-4	-	-	TGTGCCAGCAGCCCGTCGGGAGTGGGGCTGGGAGAAAAACTGTTTTTT	CASSPSGVGLGEKLFF
TRBV6-1	TRBJ1-3	-	once	TGTGCCAGCAGTGAAATTCAAGCTCCCTCTGGAAACACCATATATTTT	CASSEIQAPSGNTIYF
TRBV5-1	TRBJ2-2	TRBD1	-	TGCGCCAGCAGAGGGGCCGGGACAGGGGCCAAGAACACCGGGGAGCTGTTTTTT	CASRGAGTGAKNTGELFF
TRBV3-1/TRBV3-2	TRBJ1-1	TRBD1	-	TGTGCCAGCAGCCAGCCGGGACAGGGATTGAACACTGAAGCTTTCTTT	CASSQPGQGLNTEAFF
TRBV10-3	TRBJ2-1	-	few	TGTGCCATCAGTGAATCCGGGATGACCTACAATGAGCAGTTCTTC	CAISESGMTYNEQFF
TRBV5-4	TRBJ1-2	-	few	TGTGCCAGCAGCTTGGCCGGGGGGCCTTCCGGCTACACCTTC	CASSLAGGPSGYTF
TRBV11-3	TRBJ2-3	-	-	TGTGCCAGCAGCTTAAGTTTGGGGGCCCAGGATACGCAGTATTTT	CASSLSLGAQDTQYF